This T cell receptor (beta chain) was observed in a study of blood T cell repertoires in COVID-19. About the research overall: Acute and convalescent COVID-19 samples came from the United States, Italy and Spain.

Across under 25 US areas, participants ranged in age from about 18 to 100 years. With 10 bases clipped from V and 0 bases from J, the junction kept 9 bases outside the gene matches. The CDR3 extends over 15 amino acids. Germline CDR1 is MDHEN and CDR2 is SYDVKM. This table comes from immunoSEQ multiplex PCR, and its TCRdb copy is limited to in-frame clones, with some not included. The sample has 170,000 or so clones, roughly 85% seen once. The TCR sequence derives from a man aged 35-49 years who had recovered from COVID-19. What was sequenced was PBMCs or T cells enriched from blood (not recorded which). This sequence joins TRBV28 and TRBJ1-5, with 7 bases aligning to TRBD1. The CDR3 DNA follows: TGTGCCACCAGGGGGGGGCAACTTAGCAATCAGCCCCAGCATTTT. It codes for CATRGGQLSNQPQHF.